This TCR beta chain comes out of a study of spatial heterogeneity in lung cancer (dated by TCRdb to the late 2010s). For the wider study: Beta-chain transcripts were consistently detected in greater numbers than alpha-chain transcripts, which likely reflected higher beta-chain transcript abundance. TCR alpha and beta repertoires were quantitatively compared across multiple tumor regions, matched nontumor lung and blood in non-small cell lung cancer. Both alpha and beta chains were TCR-sequenced in samples taken at surgery, namely 220 tumor regions, around 61 matched nontumor lung samples and approximately 58 PBMC samples. In tumor regions, TCR transcript counts showed a strong correlation with a T cell transcriptional module score derived from matched bulk RNA-seq. In the raw uncorrected reads, each unique combination of TCR and UMI appeared more than ten times on average. Nonsynonymous mutation counts, determined by whole-exome sequencing of tumor tissue, were related to features of the TCR repertoire. Overall study outcomes, separate from this receptor: A correlation was observed between the number of expanded intratumoral alpha and beta TCRs and the tumor nonsynonymous mutation count. Additional single-cell paired TCR alpha and beta sequencing was considered necessary to confirm, at a functional level, the hypothesis that regional TCRs recognize regional mutations. TCR-seq coverage of tumor T cells was estimated to be only roughly 7% for alpha chains and roughly 14% for beta chains. Counts of ubiquitous and regional expanded TCRs were found to correlate with counts of ubiquitous and regional nonsynonymous mutations, respectively.

This clonotype was seen at least ten times. There is no known antigen for this receptor. Qualities for individual bases were not recorded, and no much larger clone is one base off. A distance of 13 bases separates the germline ends of V and J, which lose 3 bases and 1 base respectively. CDR1 and CDR2 (SGHVS, FNYEAQ) derive from the germline V gene. The cysteine opens and the phenylalanine closes a CDR3 of 16 amino acids. Left in the record is the CDR3 DNA by itself, 48 bases read in frame from the first base. The time point label on this specimen signifies: sample taken at primary tumor resection. The donors were approximately 70 patients from the lung TRACERx cohort who had early-stage, untreated non-small cell lung cancer. TCR sequencing used whole RNA extracted from tumor and nontumor lung tissue, or from cryopreserved PBMC samples, without cell sorting. A patient was chosen for TCR sequencing only when enough RNA was available from at least two tumor regions. Before being selected, tumor and adjacent nontumor lung specimens were reviewed by a lung pathologist.

The receptor library was made with 5' RACE. These reads were obtained on a NextSeq 500. The TCR library protocol attached a unique molecular identifier to each TCR cDNA molecule to allow correction of PCR and sequencing errors. The authors processed their data as follows. TCR identification, UMI-based error correction and CDR3 extraction were performed with Decombinator tools. Expanded TCRs were defined as those above a frequency of 2 per 1,000, corresponding to the top 1% of the tumor frequency distribution. Expanded tumor TCRs statistically deemed absent (corrected P<0.05) from at least one tumor region were classed as regional, and all other expanded tumor TCRs were classed as ubiquitous. Each repertoire was subsampled 100 times to 5,000 TCRs, after which Renyi diversity was computed with the R vegan package. To build CDR3 similarity networks, amino acid triplet string-kernel similarity was used, and CDR3s were connected when their pairwise similarity was above 0.82. In TCRdb, the public reads were trimmed at Q25 with fastp and aligned with MiXCR, with productive beta chains retained. Entries that share a CDR3 protein sequence are merged under the most common genes and DNA. TCRdb, not the authors, supplied the V and J calls. A total of 13,000 or so distinct CDR3 sequences appear in this sample, approximately 4.8% of them only once. Jointly, the top ten make up 20% to 25% of the sample.

This chain joins TRBV7-6 to TRBJ1-3, and possibly TRBD1, on 5 matching bases. The sample was lung tumor tissue, taken at surgery. This receptor was identified in a male donor with early-stage non-small cell lung cancer. The sequenced DNA is TGTGCCAGCAGCTTGAGGCAGGGCTGGTCTGGAAACACCATATATTTT. It encodes CASSLRQGWSGNTIYF.